The 5 T cell receptor beta chains in this list originate from one sample, sequenced in a study of cytomegalovirus exposure and HLA in healthy donors. The table came from immunoSEQ multiplex PCR; TCRdb's copy has only in-frame clones and leaves some out. Among some 74,000 clones listed, roughly 93% were seen once. The sequencing input was PBMCs. The receptor source for this set is a woman between 25 and 40 years old in good health and CMV-seronegative.

The J gene is TRBJ2-7, the V gene TRBV7-2, with unresolved D. CDR1 and CDR2 from the germline V gene are SGHTA and FQGNSA. This CDR3 comprises 15 residues. The ends were cut back, 0 bases at V and 7 bases at J, with 16 bases in the middle. DNA of the CDR3: TGTGCCAGCAGCTTAGCCACAGCACTCGTGGGTGAGCAGTACTTC. Translated: CASSLATALVGEQYF.

J is TRBJ1-5 and V is TRBV10-3; 7 nucleotides match TRBD1. Germline V gene lookup returns CDR1 ENHRY and CDR2 SYGVKD. The V gene end was trimmed by 2 bases and the J gene end by 0 bases; junction bases not matched to a gene: 1. The CDR3 contains 15 residues. Written as DNA, the CDR3 is TGTGCCATCAGTGAGACAGGGGATAGCAATCAGCCCCAGCATTTT. Residues: CAISETGDSNQPQHF.

The chain carries TRBV6-1 and TRBJ1-1; D not resolved. Deletions cut 3 bases from V and 2 bases from J, with 10 bases between. Germline V lookup: CDR1 MNHNS, CDR2 SASEGT. There are 14 residues in the CDR3. The CDR3 sequence: CASSDGKPNTEAFF. CDR3 sequence (DNA): TGTGCCAGCAGTGACGGGAAACCAAACACTGAAGCTTTCTTT.

The chain recombines TRBV4-1 with TRBJ2-7; 8 nucleotides agree with TRBD1. Per germline, CDR1 MGHRA and CDR2 YSYEKL. The CDR3 length is 14 residues. Unmatched junction bases numbered 5, after V lost 3 bases and J lost 4 bases. Here the CDR3 DNA reads TGCGCCAGCAGCCACGGGACAGGACTATACGAGCAGTACTTC. Residues: CASSHGTGLYEQYF.

The chain couples TRBV6-5 to TRBJ1-1; D remains ambiguous. V was shortened by 3 bases and J by 6 bases, with 14 bases between the two germline ends. From germline, CDR1 is MNHEY and CDR2 SVGAGI. The CDR3 sequence is 14 residues long. Written as DNA, the CDR3 is TGTGCCAGCAGTTATAGGCGGGGAGCTTCTGAAGCTTTCTTT. Translating it yields CASSYRRGASEAFF.